This TCR beta chain was identified during a study of CD8 T cells in ankylosing spondylitis. Via MiXCR, TCRdb re-called the 5' RACE reads, giving one row per CDR3 protein. The sample includes roughly 120,000 distinct CDR3 sequences, about 6.5% of them seen just once. Study results and limitations: Matched ankylosing spondylitis synovial fluid reportedly contained a significantly enriched population of disease-linked clones.

This clonotype came up many times. Its target is not known. This CDR3 contains 14 residues. Between the trimmed V and J ends, which lost 3 bases and 4 bases, there was a span of 12 bases. Germline assignment: CDR1 DFQATT and CDR2 SNEGSKA (reference sequence). Input material: blood, either unsorted or a sorted T cell fraction (not recorded which). This TCR derives from a male donor with ankylosing spondylitis or in good health (not recorded which). The V call is TRBV20-1, the J call TRBJ2-2, with D possibly matching TRBD1 (6 bases). The CDR3 reads CSASGQGSTGELFF. CDR3 DNA: TGCAGTGCTAGTGGCCAGGGGAGCACCGGGGAGCTGTTTTTT.